These 9 T cell receptor beta chains were sequenced from one sample in a study of shared T cell receptors in the human thymus. Sequenced by immunoSEQ multiplex PCR; TCRdb stores in-frame clones only, minus some. This table holds approximately 490,000 clones, around three quarters found once. These sequences were also reported in another study, on human thymus T cells.

Sequencing was performed on thymocytes. Source of these receptors: a boy less than two years old with a congenital heart defect.

This clone was picked up a small number of times. The chain employs TRBV12-5 and TRBJ1-1, with D unclear. Germline CDR1 and CDR2: LGHNT and FRNRAP. This CDR3 contains 16 residues. V was shortened by 0 bases and J by 4 bases, with 15 bases between the two germline ends. CDR3: CASGLVRRGFSTEAFF. In DNA, the CDR3 is TGTGCTAGTGGTTTGGTACGTCGAGGGTTTAGCACTGAAGCTTTCTTT.

This chain joins TRBV5-4 and TRBJ2-7, with 11 nucleotides matching TRBD2. This CDR3 has 18 residues. Germline V gives CDR1 SGHNT, CDR2 YYREEE (reference sequence). J gave up 7 bases and V 5 bases, and 20 bases lay outside the gene matches. The CDR3 sequence is CASSTGDIGLAGFFEQYF. CDR3 in DNA: TGTGCCAGCAGTACCGGAGACATAGGACTAGCGGGTTTCTTTGAGCAGTACTTC.

This clone was seen a handful of times. This chain uses TRBV9 with TRBJ2-5; 7 bases line up with TRBD1. CDR1 is SGDLS and CDR2 is YYNGEE in the germline V gene. The CDR3 covers 19 residues. Trimming removed 4 bases from V and 2 bases from J; junction bases left unmatched: 20. CDR3 DNA sequence: TGTGCCAGCAGCCCCTCTTCCGCCGGGACAGCGAAGATTCAAGAGACCCAGTACTTC. Encoded protein: CASSPSSAGTAKIQETQYF.

The J gene is TRBJ2-7, the V gene TRBV4-1; 10 bases match TRBD1. This CDR3 is built from 18 residues. The germline V gene has CDR1 MGHRA and CDR2 YSYEKL. V trimming: 0 bases; J trimming: 5 bases; junction bases outside the gene matches: 13. The CDR3 loop is CASSQENGGTGAGDEQYF. As DNA, the CDR3 is TGCGCCAGCAGCCAAGAAAATGGCGGGACAGGGGCAGGGGACGAGCAGTACTTC.

This clone has more than one count but fewer than ten. This chain uses TRBV25-1 with TRBJ2-7; 10 positions match TRBD2. CDR3 length equals 17 residues. Germline CDR1 and CDR2: MGHDK and SYGVNS. V was pared by 1 base and J by 1 base, with 7 bases of the junction left unmatched. The CDR3 DNA follows: TGTGCCAGCAGTGAATCACCTAGCGGGAGTAAGTCCTACGAGCAGTACTTC. Residues: CASSESPSGSKSYEQYF.

The chain employs TRBV28 and TRBJ2-7; no firm D call. Germline V gives CDR1 MDHEN, CDR2 SYDVKM. Trimming removed 3 bases from V and 3 bases from J, with 9 bases in between. This CDR3 region has 13 residues. CDR3 amino acids: CASSLYGDYEQYF. The CDR3, as DNA: TGTGCCAGCAGTTTGTATGGAGACTACGAGCAGTACTTC.

V and J are TRBV7-2 and TRBJ1-2; weak D call: TRBD1 (5 bases). The CDR3 length is 14 residues. The V gene lost 6 bases and the J gene lost 6 bases, with 17 bases spanning the gap. In germline, CDR1 is SGHTA, CDR2 FQGNSA. The DNA for the CDR3 is TGTGCCAGCAGTGCCAACGGGGCGGGAGATGGCTACACCTTC. Its protein is CASSANGAGDGYTF.

V gene TRBV6-6 combines with J gene TRBJ2-7; 10 bases agree with TRBD2. Germline lookup yields CDR1 MNHNY and CDR2 SVGAGI (reference sequence). Trimming took 6 bases from V and 3 from J; bases not matched to a gene: 8. The CDR3 runs to 15 residues. CDR3 DNA: TGTGCCAGCAGCCAAGGACTAGCGGTCCACTACGAGCAGTACTTC. Translated, it gives CASSQGLAVHYEQYF.

This chain uses TRBV4-2 with TRBJ2-3; 9 bases agree with TRBD1. This CDR3 contains 15 residues. Germline V CDR1 and CDR2: LGHNA, YNFKEQ. Unmatched junction bases numbered 1, after V lost 2 bases and J lost 1 base. Written as DNA, the CDR3 is TGTGCCAGCAGCCAAAGACAGGGGGGCACAGATACGCAGTATTTT. It codes for CASSQRQGGTDTQYF.